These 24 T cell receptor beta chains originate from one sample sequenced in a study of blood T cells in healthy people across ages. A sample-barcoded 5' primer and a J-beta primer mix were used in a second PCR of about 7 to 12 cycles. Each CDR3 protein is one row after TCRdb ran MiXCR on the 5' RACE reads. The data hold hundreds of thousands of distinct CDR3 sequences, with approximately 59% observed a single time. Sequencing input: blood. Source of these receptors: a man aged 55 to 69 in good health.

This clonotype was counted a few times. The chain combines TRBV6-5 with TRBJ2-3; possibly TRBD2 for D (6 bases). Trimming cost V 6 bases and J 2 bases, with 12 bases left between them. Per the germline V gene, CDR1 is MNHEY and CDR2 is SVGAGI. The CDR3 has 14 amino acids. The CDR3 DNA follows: TGTGCCAGCAGCCCGGGACTCACCACAGATACGCAGTATTTT. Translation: CASSPGLTTDTQYF.

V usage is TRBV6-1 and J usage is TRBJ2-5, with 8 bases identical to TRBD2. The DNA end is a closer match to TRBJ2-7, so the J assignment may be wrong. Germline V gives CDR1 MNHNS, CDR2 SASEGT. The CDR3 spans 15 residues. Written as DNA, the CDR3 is TGTGCCAGCAGTGGGGCTAGCGGGTTCCCCTACGAGCAGTACTTC. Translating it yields CASSGASGFPYEQYF.

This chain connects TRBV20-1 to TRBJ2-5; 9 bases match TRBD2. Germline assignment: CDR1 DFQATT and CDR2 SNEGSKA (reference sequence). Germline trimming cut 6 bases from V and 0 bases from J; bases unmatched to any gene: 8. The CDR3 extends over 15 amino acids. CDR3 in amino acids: CSALSSGDNQETQYF. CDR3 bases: TGCAGTGCCCTATCTAGCGGGGATAACCAAGAGACCCAGTACTTC.

CDR3 in DNA: TGCGCCAGCAGCCAAGTTCCCGCTACAATGAACACTGAAGCTTTCTTT. Translated: CASSQVPATMNTEAFF. The chain carries TRBV4-1 and TRBJ1-1; no clear D gene. Per the germline V gene, CDR1 is MGHRA and CDR2 is YSYEKL. The length of the CDR3 is 16 residues. Trimming pared 1 base from V and 0 bases from J, leaving 12 bases between.

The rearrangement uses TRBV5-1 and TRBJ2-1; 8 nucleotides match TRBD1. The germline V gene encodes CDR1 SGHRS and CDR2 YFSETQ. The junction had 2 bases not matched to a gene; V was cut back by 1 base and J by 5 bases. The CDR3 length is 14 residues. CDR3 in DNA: TGCGCCAGCAGCTTGTTACAGGGGGACAATGAGCAGTTCTTC. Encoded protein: CASSLLQGDNEQFF.

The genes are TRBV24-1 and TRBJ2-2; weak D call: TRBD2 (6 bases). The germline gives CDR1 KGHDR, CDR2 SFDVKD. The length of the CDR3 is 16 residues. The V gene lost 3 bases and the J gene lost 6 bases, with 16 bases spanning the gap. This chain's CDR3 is CATSDGASVEAGELFF. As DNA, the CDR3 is TGTGCCACCAGTGATGGGGCTAGCGTTGAGGCCGGGGAGCTGTTTTTT.

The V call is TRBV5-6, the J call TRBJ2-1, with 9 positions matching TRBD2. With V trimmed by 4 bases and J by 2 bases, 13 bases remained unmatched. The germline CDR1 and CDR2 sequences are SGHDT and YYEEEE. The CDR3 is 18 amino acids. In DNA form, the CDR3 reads TGTGCCAGCAGCCGGATTAGCGGGGGTTTTTTTGCCTACAATGAGCAGTTCTTC. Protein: CASSRISGGFFAYNEQFF.

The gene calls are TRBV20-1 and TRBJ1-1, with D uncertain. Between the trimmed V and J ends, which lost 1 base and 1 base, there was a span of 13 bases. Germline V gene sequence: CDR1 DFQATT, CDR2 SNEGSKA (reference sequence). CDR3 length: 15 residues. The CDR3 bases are TGCAGTGCTAGAGTTCTCCTTCGAGGGAACACTGAAGCTTTCTTT. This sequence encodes CSARVLLRGNTEAFF.

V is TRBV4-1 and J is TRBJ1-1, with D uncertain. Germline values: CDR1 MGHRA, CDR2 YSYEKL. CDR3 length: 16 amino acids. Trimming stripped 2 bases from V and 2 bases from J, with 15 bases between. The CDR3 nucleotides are TGCGCCAGCAGCCAACCGGGCGCGGGAGGCAACACTGAAGCTTTCTTT. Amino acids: CASSQPGAGGNTEAFF.

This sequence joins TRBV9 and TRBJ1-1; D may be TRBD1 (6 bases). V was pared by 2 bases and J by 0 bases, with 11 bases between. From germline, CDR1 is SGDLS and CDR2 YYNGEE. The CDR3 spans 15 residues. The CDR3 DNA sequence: TGTGCCAGCAGCGTGACAGGCTCCATGAACACTGAAGCTTTCTTT. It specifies CASSVTGSMNTEAFF.

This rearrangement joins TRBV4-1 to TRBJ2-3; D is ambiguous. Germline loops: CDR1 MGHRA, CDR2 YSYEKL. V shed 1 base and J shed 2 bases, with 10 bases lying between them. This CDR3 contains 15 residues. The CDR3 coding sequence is TGCGCCAGCAGCCAAGCAGGCAGCGACACAGATACGCAGTATTTT. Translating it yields CASSQAGSDTDTQYF.

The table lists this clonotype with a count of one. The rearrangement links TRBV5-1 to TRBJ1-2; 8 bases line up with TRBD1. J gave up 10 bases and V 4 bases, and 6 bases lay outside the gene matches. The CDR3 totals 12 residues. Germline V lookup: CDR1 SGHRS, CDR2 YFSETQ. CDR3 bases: TGCGCCAGCAGCCTGGACAGGGATGACTACACCTTC. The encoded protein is CASSLDRDDYTF.

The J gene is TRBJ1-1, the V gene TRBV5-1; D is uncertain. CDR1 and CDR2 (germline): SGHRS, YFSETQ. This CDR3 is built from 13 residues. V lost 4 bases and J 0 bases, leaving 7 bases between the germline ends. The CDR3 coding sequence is TGCGCCAGCAGCGGTGAGTTGAACACTGAAGCTTTCTTT. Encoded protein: CASSGELNTEAFF.

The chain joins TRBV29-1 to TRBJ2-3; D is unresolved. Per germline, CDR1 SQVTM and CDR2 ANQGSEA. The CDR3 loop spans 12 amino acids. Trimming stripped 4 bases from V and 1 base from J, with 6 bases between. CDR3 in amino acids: CSVGSGTDTQYF. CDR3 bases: TGCAGCGTTGGATCGGGCACAGATACGCAGTATTTT.

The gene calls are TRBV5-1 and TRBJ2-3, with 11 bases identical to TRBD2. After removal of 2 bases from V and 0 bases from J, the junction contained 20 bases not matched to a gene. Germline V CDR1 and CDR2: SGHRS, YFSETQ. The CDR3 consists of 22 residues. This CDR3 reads CASSFPIQGILAGAPSTDTQYF. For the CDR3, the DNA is TGCGCCAGCAGCTTTCCAATACAGGGAATACTAGCGGGAGCTCCTAGCACAGATACGCAGTATTTT.

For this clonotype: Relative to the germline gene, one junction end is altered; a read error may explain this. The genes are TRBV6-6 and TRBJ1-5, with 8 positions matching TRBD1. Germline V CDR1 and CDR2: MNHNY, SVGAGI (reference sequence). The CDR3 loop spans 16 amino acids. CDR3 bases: TGTGCCAGCAGCTACTCGCCAGGGGGCTCACATCAGCCCCAGCATTTT. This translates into CASSYSPGGSHQPQHF.

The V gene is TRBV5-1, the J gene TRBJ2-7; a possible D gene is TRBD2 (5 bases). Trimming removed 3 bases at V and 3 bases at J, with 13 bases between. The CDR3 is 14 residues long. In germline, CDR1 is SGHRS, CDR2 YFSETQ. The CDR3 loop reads CASSSAGGLYEQYF. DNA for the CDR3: TGCGCCAGCAGCTCAGCAGGAGGACTCTACGAGCAGTACTTC. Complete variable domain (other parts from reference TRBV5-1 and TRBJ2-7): KAGVTQTPRYLIKTRGQQVTLSCSPISGHRSVSWYQQTPGQGLQFLFEYFSETQRNKGNFPGRFSGRQFSNSRSEMNVSTLELGDSALYLCASSSAGGLYEQYFGPGTRLTVT.

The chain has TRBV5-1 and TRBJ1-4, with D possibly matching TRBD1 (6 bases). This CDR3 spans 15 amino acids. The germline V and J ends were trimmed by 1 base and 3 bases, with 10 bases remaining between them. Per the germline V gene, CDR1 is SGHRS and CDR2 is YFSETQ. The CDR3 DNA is TGCGCCAGCAGCTTGAGGGGGACCGCTAATGAAAAACTGTTTTTT. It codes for CASSLRGTANEKLFF.

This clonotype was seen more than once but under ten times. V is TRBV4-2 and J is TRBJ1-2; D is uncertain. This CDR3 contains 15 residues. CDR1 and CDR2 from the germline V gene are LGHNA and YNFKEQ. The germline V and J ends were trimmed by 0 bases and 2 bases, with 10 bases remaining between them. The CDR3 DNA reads TGTGCCAGCAGCCAAGACGGTCGCGAAAACTATGGCTACACCTTC. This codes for CASSQDGRENYGYTF.

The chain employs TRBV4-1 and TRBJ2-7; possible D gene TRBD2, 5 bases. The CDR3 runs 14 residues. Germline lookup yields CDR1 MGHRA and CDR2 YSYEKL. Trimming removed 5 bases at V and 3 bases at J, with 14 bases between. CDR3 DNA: TGCGCCAGCAGCTCAGGTGGACTCCTCTACGAGCAGTACTTC. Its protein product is CASSSGGLLYEQYF.

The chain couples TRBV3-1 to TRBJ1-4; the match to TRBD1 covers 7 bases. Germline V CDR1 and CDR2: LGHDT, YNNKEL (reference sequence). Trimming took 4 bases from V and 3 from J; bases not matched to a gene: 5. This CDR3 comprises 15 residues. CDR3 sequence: CASSPFQGANEKLFF. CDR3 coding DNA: TGTGCCAGCAGCCCCTTCCAGGGGGCTAATGAAAAACTGTTTTTT.

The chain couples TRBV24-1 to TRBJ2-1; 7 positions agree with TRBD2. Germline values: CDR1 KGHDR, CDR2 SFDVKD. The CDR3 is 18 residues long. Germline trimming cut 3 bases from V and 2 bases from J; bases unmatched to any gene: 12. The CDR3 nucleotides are TGTGCCACCAGTGATGCGTCCATTAACGGGGGGACCTACAATGAGCAGTTCTTC. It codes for CATSDASINGGTYNEQFF.

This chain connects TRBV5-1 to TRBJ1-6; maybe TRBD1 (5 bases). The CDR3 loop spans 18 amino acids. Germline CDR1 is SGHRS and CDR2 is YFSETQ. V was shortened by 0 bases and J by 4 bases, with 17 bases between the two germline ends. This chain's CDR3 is CASSLGGGADQYNSPLHF. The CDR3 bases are TGCGCCAGCAGCTTGGGAGGAGGGGCCGACCAGTATAATTCACCCCTCCACTTT.

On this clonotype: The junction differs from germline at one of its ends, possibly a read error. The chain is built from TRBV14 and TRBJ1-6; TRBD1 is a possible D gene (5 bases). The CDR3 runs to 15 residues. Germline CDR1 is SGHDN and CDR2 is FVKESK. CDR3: CASRSGLSHNSPLHF. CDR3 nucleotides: TGTGCCAGCAGATCGGGGCTCTCCCATAATTCACCCCTCCACTTT.